Detailed here is one TCR beta chain. This clonotype was found a few times. Its antigen target is currently unknown. Base qualities are not provided; no much larger clone lies one nucleotide away. The CDR3 starts with the cysteine, ends with the phenylalanine, and has 15 residues. This entry keeps only the CDR3 DNA: 45 bases, framed from base 1. The V and J ends are trimmed by 4 bases and 4 bases, leaving 13 bases between them. As encoded in the germline V gene (reference sequence), CDR1 is LNHDA while CDR2 is SQIVND. This was a case-control study nested in a cohort of healthcare workers in London, UK, who had nasopharyngeal swab PCR tests and blood samples taken every week. Healthcare workers were enrolled in the week of the UK lockdown, from 23 to 31 March 2020, and were followed every week for up to roughly 15 weeks. This specimen comes from a study of early T cells in non-severe SARS-CoV-2 infection (dated by TCRdb to about 2021). Regarding the study in general: Bulk RNA from unsorted whole blood was used for TCR sequencing, so alpha and beta chains could not be paired.

Points the paper makes about the study in general: Matching against VDJdb was skewed toward anti-spike CD8 responses, likely underestimated virus-specific expansions, and missed private and CD4 specificities.

Library creation used 5' RACE. TCRdb records NextSeq 500 as the sequencer. In the TCR library protocol, unique molecular identifiers were attached to individual cDNA molecules to correct for PCR bias and sequencing error. Both TCR alpha and beta chains were sequenced, and tight co-correlation was observed between alpha and beta sequence abundances in each sample. The authors' pipeline ran thus. V gene, J gene and CDR3 annotation of TCR sequences was performed with Decombinator V4. Expanded TCRs were defined as changing significantly between any two time points under a Poisson model with p below 0.0001. TCR abundances were normalised to the total number of TCRs sequenced per sample and were expressed as counts per million. TRAV1-2 paired with TRAJ12, TRAJ20 or TRAJ33 defined MAIT TCRs, while TRAV10 paired with TRAJ18 defined iNKT TCRs. VDJdb, accessed on 1 November 2021, was searched for TCRs annotated for CMV, EBV and SARS-CoV-2, and TCRs annotated for more than one antigen were excluded. TCRdb reprocessing: public reads trimmed at Q25 with fastp, clones called with MiXCR, in-frame beta chains kept. One record per CDR3 amino acid sequence lists the most common genes and DNA. In this record, the V and J calls reflect TCRdb's handling and not the investigators' own analysis. The sample table contains more than 45,000 distinct CDR3 sequences; only one count was recorded for 5.5% to 6.5% of them. The ten largest make up about 6.8% of the sample.

The sequenced sample consisted of whole blood. The V and J segments used are TRBV19 and TRBJ2-2; TRBD1 is a possible D gene, resting on 6 matching bases. The receptor was derived from an adult who was a healthcare worker with PCR-confirmed SARS-CoV-2 infection or an uninfected control (not recorded which). The DNA is TGTGCCAGTAGTAAGTCAGGGGCACCCACCGGGGAGCTGTTTTTT. It is translated as CASSKSGAPTGELFF.